The T cell receptor (beta chain) under discussion was sequenced for a study of cytomegalovirus exposure and HLA in healthy donors. Looking at the study overall: The approximately 120 validation repertoires and the approximately 670 first-cohort repertoires shared a platform, a later analysis reported.

The data were produced by immunoSEQ multiplex PCR, yet TCRdb's version contains in-frame clones alone and is incomplete. The sample lists 100,000 to 150,000 clones, roughly 87% seen once, with around 1.1% in the top ten. These donors were members of the approximately 110-subject validation cohort, a group separate from the roughly 670-subject first cohort. General study points: High sensitivity and specificity were reportedly achieved when the classifier diagnosed cytomegalovirus status. TCR clusters originating in the first cohort tended to co-occur in the approximately 130 validation repertoires, according to a later analysis.

Note on this clone: Its antigen is unidentified.

The germline CDR1 and CDR2 sequences are MNHNS and SASEGT. With 7 bases clipped from V and 1 base from J, the junction kept 7 bases outside the gene matches. The CDR3 loop spans 15 amino acids. This sequence joins TRBV6-1 and TRBJ1-1; 9 bases agree with TRBD1. The origin of this receptor is a woman aged 18-35 years in good health and CMV-seronegative. The material sequenced was PBMCs. Here the CDR3 reads CASTPGQGTNTEAFF. The CDR3 DNA sequence: TGTGCCAGCACACCGGGACAGGGCACGAACACTGAAGCTTTCTTT.